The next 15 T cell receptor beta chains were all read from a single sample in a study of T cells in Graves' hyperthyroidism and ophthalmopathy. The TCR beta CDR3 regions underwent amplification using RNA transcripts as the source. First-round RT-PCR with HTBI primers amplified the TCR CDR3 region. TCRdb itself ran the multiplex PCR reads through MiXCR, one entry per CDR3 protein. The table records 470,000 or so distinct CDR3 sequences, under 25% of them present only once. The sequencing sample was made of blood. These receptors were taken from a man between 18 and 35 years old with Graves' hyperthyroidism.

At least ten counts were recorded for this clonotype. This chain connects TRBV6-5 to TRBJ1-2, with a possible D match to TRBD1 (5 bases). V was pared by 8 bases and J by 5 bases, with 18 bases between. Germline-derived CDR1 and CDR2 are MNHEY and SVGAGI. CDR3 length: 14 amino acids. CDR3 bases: TGTGCCAGCCGACAAAGCTCAGGGATGTATGGCTACACCTTC. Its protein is CASRQSSGMYGYTF.

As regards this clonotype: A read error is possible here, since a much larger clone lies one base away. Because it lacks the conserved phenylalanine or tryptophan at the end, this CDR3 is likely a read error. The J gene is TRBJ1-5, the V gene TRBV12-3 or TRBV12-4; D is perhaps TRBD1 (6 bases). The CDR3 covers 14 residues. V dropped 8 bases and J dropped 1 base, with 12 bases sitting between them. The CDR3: CASGTGMSNQPQHV. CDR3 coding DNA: TGTGCCAGCGGTACAGGGATGAGCAATCAGCCCCAGCATGTT.

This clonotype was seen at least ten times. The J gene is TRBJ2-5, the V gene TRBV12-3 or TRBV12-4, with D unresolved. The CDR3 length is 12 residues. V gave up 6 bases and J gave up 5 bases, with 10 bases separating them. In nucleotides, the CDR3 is TGTGCCAGCAGAACAGAGGCCGAGACCCAGTACTTC. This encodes CASRTEAETQYF.

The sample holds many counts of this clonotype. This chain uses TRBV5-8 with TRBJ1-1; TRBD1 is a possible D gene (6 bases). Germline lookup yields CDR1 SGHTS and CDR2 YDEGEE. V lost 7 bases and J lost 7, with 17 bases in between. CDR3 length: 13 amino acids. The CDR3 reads CASRGRGRFEAFF. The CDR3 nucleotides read TGTGCCAGCCGCGGCAGGGGTCGCTTTGAAGCTTTCTTT.

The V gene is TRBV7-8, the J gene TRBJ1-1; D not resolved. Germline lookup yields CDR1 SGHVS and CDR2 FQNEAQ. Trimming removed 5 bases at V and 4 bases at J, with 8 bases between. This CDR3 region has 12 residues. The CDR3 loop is CASSKVGTEAFF. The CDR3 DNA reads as TGTGCCAGCAGCAAGGTGGGCACTGAAGCTTTCTTT.

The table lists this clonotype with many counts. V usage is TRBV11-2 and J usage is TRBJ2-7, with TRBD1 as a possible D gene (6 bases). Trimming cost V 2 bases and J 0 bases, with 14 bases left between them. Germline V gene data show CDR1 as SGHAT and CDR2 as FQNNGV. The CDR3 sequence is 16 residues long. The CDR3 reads CASSLNSGQSSYEQYF. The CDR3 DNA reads TGTGCCAGCAGCTTAAACTCTGGACAGTCCTCCTACGAGCAGTACTTC.

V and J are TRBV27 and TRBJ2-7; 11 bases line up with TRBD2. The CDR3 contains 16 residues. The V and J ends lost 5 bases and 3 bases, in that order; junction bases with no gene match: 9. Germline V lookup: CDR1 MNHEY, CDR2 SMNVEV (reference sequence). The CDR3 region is CASSALGTSGYYEQYF. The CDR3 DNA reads TGTGCCAGCAGTGCCCTCGGGACTAGCGGTTACTACGAGCAGTACTTC.

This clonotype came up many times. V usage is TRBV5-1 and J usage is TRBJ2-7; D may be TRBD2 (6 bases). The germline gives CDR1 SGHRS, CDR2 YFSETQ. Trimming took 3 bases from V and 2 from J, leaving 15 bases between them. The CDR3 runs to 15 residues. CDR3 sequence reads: CASSSRGRETYEQYF. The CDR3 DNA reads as TGCGCCAGCAGCTCGCGGGGCAGGGAGACCTACGAGCAGTACTTC.

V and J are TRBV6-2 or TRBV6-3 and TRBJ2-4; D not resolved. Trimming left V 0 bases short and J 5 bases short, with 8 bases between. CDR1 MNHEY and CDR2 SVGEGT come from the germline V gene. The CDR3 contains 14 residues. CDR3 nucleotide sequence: TGTGCCAGCAGTTACTCCGGTACGGAAAACATTCAGTACTTC. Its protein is CASSYSGTENIQYF.

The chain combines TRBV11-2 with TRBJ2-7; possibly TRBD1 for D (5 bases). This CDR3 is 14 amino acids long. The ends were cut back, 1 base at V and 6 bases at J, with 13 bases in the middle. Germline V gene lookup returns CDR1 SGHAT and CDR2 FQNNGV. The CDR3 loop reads CASSLVRGMSEQYF. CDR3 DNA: TGTGCCAGCAGCTTAGTTAGGGGAATGAGCGAGCAGTACTTC. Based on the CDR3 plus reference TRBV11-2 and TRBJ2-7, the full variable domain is EAGVAQSPRYKIIEKRQSVAFWCNPISGHATLYWYQQILGQGPKLLIQFQNNGVVDDSQLPKDRFSAERLKGVDSTLKIQPAKLEDSAVYLCASSLVRGMSEQYFGPGTRLTVT.

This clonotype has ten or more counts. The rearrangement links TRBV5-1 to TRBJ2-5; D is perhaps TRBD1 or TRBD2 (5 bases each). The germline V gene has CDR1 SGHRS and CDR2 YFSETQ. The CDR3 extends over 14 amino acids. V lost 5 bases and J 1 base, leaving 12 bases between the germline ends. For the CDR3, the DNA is TGCGCCAGCAGTCCCGGGACCACCCAAGAGACCCAGTACTTC. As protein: CASSPGTTQETQYF.

CDR3 nucleotides: TGTGCCAGCTCACCGACAGGTTATAGCTATGGCTACACCTTC. Its translation: CASSPTGYSYGYTF. V usage is TRBV18 and J usage is TRBJ1-2, with a possible D match to TRBD1 (6 bases). Germline assignment: CDR1 KGHSH and CDR2 LQKENI. This CDR3 is built from 14 residues. V gave up 3 bases and J gave up 4 bases, with 12 bases separating them.

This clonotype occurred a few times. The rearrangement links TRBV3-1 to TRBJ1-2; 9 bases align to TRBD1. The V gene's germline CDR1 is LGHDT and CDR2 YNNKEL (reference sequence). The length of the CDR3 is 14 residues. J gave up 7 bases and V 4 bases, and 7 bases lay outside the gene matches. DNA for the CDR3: TGTGCCAGCAGCCCGGGACAGGGTATGCGTGGCTACACCTTC. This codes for CASSPGQGMRGYTF.

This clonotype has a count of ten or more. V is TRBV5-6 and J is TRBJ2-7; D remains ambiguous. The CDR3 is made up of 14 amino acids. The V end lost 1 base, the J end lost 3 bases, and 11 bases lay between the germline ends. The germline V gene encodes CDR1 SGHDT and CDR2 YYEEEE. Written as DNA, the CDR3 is TGTGCCAGCAGCTTGTCGTTACAGAGCTACGAGCAGTACTTC. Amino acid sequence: CASSLSLQSYEQYF.

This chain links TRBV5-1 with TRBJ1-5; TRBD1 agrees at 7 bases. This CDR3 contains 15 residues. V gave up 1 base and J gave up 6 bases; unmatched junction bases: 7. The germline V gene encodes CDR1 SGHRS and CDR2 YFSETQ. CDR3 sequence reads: CASSLSDRVTQPQHF. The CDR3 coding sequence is TGCGCCAGCAGCTTGTCTGACAGGGTGACTCAGCCCCAGCATTTT.